This T cell receptor (beta chain) was retrieved from a study of prognosis after radiotherapy for stage I lung cancer. Overall study: Among the non-small cell lung cancer patients, all were considered medically inoperable. Patient ages ran from roughly 50 to 95, with a median of approximately 69 years, and the group had some 13 men and about 6 women. Adenocarcinoma occurred in roughly twelve patients and squamous cell carcinoma in more than 5.

The CDR3 loop spans 17 amino acids. V was cut by 5 bases and J by 9 bases, with 26 bases left in between. Per the germline V gene, CDR1 is MNHNS and CDR2 is SASEGT. From genomic DNA, TCR beta CDR3 was amplified by two-round multiplex PCR. Primers were specific to each TRBV and TRBJ gene in first-round PCR. Using its own MiXCR run on the multiplex PCR reads, TCRdb lists one record per CDR3 protein. Of tens of thousands of distinct CDR3 sequences listed, around 46% were seen once; the top ten hold 25% to 40%. The receptor was derived from a donor over 45 with non-small cell lung cancer. The V gene is TRBV6-1, the J gene TRBJ2-1, with D hard to call. The sequences come from PBMCs, collected before or after stereotactic body radiation therapy (not recorded which). The CDR3 spells CASSHSNPALDAREQFF. CDR3 bases: TGTGCCAGCAGTCACTCCAACCCCGCCCTAGATGCTCGTGAGCAGTTCTTC.